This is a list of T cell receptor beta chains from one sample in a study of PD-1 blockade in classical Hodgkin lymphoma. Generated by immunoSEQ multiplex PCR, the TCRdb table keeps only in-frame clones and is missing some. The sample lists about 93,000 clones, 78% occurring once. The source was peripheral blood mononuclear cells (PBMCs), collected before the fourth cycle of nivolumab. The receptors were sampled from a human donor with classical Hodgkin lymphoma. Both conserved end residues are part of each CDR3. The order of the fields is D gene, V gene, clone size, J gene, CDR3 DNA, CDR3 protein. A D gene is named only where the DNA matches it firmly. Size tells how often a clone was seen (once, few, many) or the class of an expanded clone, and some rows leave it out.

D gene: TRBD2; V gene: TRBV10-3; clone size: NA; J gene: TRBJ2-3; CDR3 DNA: TGTGCCATCAGTGATCTAGCGGGAGGAAGGGAGGGCACAGATACGCAGTATTTT; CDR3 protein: CAISDLAGGREGTDTQYF
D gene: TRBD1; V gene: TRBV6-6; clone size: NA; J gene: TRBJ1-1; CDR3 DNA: TGTGCCAGCAGCCGGGGGACAGATTACACTGAAGCTTTCTTT; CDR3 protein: CASSRGTDYTEAFF
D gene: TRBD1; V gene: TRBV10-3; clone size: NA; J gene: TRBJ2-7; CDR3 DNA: TGTGCCATCAGGGATGGACAGGGTCCCGTTTTGCAGTACTTC; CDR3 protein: CAIRDGQGPVLQYF
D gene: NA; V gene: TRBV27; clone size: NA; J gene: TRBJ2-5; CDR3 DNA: TGTGCCAGCAGCTGGTCAGGGCAGGCGCCTGGGGAGACCCAGTACTTC; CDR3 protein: CASSWSGQAPGETQYF
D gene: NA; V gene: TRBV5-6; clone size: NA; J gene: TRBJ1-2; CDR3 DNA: TGTGCCAGCAGCTCTGGACTCTATGGCTACACCTTC; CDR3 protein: CASSSGLYGYTF
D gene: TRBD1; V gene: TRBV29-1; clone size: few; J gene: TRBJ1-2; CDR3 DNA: TGCAGCACCGGGACAGTCTATGGCTACACCTTC; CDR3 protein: CSTGTVYGYTF
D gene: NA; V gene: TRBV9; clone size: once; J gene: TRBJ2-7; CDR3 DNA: TGTGCCAGCAGCGTAGGAGGGTCCACCTACGAGCAGTACTTC; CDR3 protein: CASSVGGSTYEQYF
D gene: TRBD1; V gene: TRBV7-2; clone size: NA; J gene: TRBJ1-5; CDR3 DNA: TGTGCCAGCAGTCGACGACAGGGGAGTCAGCCCCAGCATTTT; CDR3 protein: CASSRRQGSQPQHF
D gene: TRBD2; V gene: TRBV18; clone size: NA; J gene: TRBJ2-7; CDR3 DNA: TGTGCCAGCTCACCAAGGACTAGCGGATCCTACGAGCAGTACTTC; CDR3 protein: CASSPRTSGSYEQYF
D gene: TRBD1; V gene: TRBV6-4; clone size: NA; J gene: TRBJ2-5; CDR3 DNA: TGTGCCAGCAGTGACGACAGGGAGGAGACCCAGTACTTC; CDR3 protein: CASSDDREETQYF
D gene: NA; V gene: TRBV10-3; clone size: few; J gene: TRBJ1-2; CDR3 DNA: TGTGCCATCAGCCCTCGGGACCTAGATGGCTACACCTTC; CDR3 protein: CAISPRDLDGYTF
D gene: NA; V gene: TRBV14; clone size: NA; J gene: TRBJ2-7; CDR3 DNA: TGTGCCAGCAGCCAAATTGCCTTGCCCGGCGGGCCCAACTACGAGCAGTACTTC; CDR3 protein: CASSQIALPGGPNYEQYF
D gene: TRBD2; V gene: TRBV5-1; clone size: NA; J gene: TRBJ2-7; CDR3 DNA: TGCGCCAGCAGCTTGGGTGGGACTAGCCTAGGAGAGCAGTACTTC; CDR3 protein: CASSLGGTSLGEQYF
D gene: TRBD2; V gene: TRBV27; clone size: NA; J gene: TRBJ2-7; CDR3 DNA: TGTGCCAGCAGTCTCAGACTAGCGGGGGACCGGGAGCAGTACTTC; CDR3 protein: CASSLRLAGDREQYF
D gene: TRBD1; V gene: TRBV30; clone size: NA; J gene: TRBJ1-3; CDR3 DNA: TGTGCCTGGCAACAGGGGATCTCTGGAAACACCATATATTTT; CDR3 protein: CAWQQGISGNTIYF
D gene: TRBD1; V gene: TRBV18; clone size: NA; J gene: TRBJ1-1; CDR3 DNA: TGTGCCAGCTCACCTACTCCCGGACAGGGGGCTCCTGAAGCTTTCTTT; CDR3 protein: CASSPTPGQGAPEAFF
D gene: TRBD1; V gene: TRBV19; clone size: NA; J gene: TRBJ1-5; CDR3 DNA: TGTGCCAGTAGTACCCCGACAGGGATGGTAAAAAGCAATCAGCCCCAGCATTTT; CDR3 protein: CASSTPTGMVKSNQPQHF
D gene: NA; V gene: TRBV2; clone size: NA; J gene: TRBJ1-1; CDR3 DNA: TGTGCCAGCAGTTACGAGGACAGGAACACTGAAGCTTTCTTT; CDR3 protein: CASSYEDRNTEAFF
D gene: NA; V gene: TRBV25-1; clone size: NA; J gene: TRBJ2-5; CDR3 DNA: TGTGCCAGCAGTGAATTCTCTCCAGGGCAAGAGACCCAGTACTTC; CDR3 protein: CASSEFSPGQETQYF
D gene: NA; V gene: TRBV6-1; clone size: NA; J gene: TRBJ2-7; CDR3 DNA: TGTGCCAGCAGTGAAGCTACACTAAGAGAGCAGTACTTC; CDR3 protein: CASSEATLREQYF
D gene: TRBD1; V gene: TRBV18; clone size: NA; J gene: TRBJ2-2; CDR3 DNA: TGTGCCAGCTCACCACAGACAGGGGGCGCCGCCGGGGAGCTGTTTTTT; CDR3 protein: CASSPQTGGAAGELFF
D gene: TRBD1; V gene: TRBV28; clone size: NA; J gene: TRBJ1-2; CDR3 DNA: TGTGCCAGCAGGCTCCCGGGACAGACCTATGGCTACACCTTC; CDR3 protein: CASRLPGQTYGYTF
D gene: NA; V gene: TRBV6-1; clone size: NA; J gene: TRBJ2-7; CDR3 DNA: TGTGCCAGCAGAGACCGTCTCATCGAGCAGTACTTC; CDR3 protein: CASRDRLIEQYF
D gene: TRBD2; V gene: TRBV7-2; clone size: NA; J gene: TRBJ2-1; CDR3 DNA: TGTGCCAGCAGCCTTAGCGGGAGACCCTACAATGAGCAGTTCTTC; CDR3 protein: CASSLSGRPYNEQFF
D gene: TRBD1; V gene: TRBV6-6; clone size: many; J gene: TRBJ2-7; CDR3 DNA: TGTGCCAGCAGTTACTCAGGACAGGGCTACGAGCAGTACTTC; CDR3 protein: CASSYSGQGYEQYF
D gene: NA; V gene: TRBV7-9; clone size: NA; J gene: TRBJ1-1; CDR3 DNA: TGTGCCAGCAGCTTAACTACGGCCGTTGAAGCTTTCTTT; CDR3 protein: CASSLTTAVEAFF
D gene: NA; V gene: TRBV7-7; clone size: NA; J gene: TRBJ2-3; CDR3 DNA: TGTGCTAGCAGCCCCCGTGGACAGACCACAGATACGCAGTATTTT; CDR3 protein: CASSPRGQTTDTQYF
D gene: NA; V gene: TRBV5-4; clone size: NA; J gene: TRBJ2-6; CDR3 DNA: TGTGCCAGTCGTCAGTCTGAGGCCAACGTCCTGACTTTC; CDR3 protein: CASRQSEANVLTF
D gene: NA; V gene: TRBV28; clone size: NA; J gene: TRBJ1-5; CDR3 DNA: TGTGCCAGCACCTCGTGGGGTAGCAATCAGCCCCAGCATTTT; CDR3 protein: CASTSWGSNQPQHF
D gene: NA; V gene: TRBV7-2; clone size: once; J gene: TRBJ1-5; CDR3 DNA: TGTGCCAGCAGCCGCTGGGATGGTCAGCCCCAGCATTTT; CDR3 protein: CASSRWDGQPQHF
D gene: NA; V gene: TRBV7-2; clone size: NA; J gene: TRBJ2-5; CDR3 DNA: TGTGCCAGCAGCTTAGGGTTGTGGGGACAAGAGACCCAGTACTTC; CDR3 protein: CASSLGLWGQETQYF
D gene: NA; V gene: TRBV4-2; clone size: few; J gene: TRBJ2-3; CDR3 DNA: TGTGCCAGCAGCCAGGTCGGATCCCGGGGAGATACGCAGTATTTT; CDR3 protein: CASSQVGSRGDTQYF
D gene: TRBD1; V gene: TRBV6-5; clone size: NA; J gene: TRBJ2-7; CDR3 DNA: TGTGCCAGCATGACAGGGCTTAGCGTCTACGAGCAGTACTTC; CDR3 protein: CASMTGLSVYEQYF